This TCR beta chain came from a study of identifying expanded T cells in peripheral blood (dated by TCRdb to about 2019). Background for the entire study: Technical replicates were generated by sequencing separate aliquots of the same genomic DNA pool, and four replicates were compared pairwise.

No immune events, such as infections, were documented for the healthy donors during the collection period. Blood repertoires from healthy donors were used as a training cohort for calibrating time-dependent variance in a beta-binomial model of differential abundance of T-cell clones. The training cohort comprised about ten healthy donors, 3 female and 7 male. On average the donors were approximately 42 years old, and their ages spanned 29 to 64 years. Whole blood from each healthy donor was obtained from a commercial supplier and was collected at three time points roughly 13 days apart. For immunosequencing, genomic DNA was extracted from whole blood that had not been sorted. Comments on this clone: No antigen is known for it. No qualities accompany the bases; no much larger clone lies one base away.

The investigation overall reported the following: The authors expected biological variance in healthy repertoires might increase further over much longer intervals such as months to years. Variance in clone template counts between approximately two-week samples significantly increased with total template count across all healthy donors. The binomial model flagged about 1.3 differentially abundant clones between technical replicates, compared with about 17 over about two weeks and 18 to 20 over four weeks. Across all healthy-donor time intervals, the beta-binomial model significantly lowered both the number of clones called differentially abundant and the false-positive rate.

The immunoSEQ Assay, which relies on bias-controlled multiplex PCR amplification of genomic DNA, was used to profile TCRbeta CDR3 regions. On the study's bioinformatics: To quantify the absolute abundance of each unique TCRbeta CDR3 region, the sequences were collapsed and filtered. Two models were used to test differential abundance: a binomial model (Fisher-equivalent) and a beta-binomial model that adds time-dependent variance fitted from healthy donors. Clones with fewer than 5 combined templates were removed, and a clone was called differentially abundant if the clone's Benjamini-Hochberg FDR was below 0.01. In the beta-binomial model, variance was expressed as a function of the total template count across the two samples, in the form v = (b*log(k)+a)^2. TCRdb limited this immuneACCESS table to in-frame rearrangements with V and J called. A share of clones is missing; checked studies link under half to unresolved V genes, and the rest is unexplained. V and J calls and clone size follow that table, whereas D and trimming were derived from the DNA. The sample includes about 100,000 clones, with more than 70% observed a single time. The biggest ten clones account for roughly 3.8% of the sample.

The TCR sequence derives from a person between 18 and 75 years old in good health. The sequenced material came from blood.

The base sequence is TGTGCCAGCAGCTTAGAAACTAGAAGCACCGGGGAGCTGTTTTTT. Translated, it reads CASSLETRSTGELFF. This chain is built from TRBV7-9 and TRBJ2-2; TRBD2 is perhaps the D gene, given 5 matching bases. V and J lose 1 base and 4 bases, and a span of 10 bases separates them. Per the germline V gene (reference sequence), SEHNR is the CDR1 and FQNEAQ is the CDR2. Reading from cysteine to phenylalanine, the CDR3 counts 15 amino acids. Just the 45-base CDR3 DNA is kept, in frame starting at base 1.